Below, 3 T cell receptor beta chains from the same sample are listed, as sequenced in a study of radiation and T cells in renal cell carcinoma. This sample's time point: baseline pretreatment blood. Treatment described: 15 Gy SBRT to primary tumor, nephrectomy 4 weeks later. Produced via immunoSEQ multiplex PCR; TCRdb's table is partial and in-frame only. The table includes 140,000 or so clones, 70% to 90% detected once. Specimen: blood, collected from a patient whose treatment included radiotherapy and nephrectomy. The receptors were sampled from a woman in her forties or fifties with renal cell carcinoma.

This sequence joins TRBV6-5 and TRBJ1-2, with D uncertain. Germline loops: CDR1 MNHEY, CDR2 SVGAGI. V lost 2 bases, J lost 3 bases, and 7 bases lay in between. The CDR3 extends over 13 amino acids. CDR3 DNA sequence: TGTGCCAGCAGTTACGTTGGGGACTATGGCTACACCTTC. This gives the protein CASSYVGDYGYTF.

This chain uses TRBV5-6 with TRBJ2-5; 14 nucleotides line up with TRBD2. CDR1 SGHDT and CDR2 YYEEEE come from the germline V gene. Germline trimming cut 3 bases from V and 8 bases from J; bases unmatched to any gene: 6. This CDR3 is 15 amino acids long. CDR3 protein: CASSYRLAGGLTQYF. The CDR3 DNA follows: TGTGCCAGCAGCTACCGACTAGCGGGGGGGCTAACCCAGTACTTC.

The V gene is TRBV6-5, the J gene TRBJ1-1; D remains unclear. The CDR3 loop spans 14 amino acids. Trimming shortened V by 0 bases and J by 1 base, and 6 bases separated the two germline ends. Germline V lookup: CDR1 MNHEY, CDR2 SVGAGI. The CDR3 here is CASSYSGSNTEAFF. Here the CDR3 DNA reads TGTGCCAGCAGTTACTCAGGGTCGAACACTGAAGCTTTCTTT.